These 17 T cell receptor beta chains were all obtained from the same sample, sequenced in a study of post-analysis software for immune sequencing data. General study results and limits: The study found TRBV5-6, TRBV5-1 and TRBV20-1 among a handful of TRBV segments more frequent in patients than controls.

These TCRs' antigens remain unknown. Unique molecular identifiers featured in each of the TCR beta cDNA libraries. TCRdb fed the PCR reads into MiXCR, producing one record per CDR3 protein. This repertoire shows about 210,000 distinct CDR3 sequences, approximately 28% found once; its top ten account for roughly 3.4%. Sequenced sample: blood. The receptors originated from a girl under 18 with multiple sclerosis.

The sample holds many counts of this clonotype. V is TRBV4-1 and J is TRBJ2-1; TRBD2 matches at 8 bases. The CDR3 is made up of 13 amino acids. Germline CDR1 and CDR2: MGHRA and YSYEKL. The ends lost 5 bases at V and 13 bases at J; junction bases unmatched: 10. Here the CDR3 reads CASSASNREGQFF. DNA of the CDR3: TGCGCCAGCAGCGCTTCAAACCGGGAGGGTCAGTTCTTC.

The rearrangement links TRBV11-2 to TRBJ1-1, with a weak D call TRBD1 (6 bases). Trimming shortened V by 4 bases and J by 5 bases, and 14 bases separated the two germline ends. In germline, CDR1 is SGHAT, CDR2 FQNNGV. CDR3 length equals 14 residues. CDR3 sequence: CASSSSRQVTEAFF. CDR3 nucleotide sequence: TGTGCCAGCAGCTCCTCTAGACAGGTAACTGAAGCTTTCTTT.

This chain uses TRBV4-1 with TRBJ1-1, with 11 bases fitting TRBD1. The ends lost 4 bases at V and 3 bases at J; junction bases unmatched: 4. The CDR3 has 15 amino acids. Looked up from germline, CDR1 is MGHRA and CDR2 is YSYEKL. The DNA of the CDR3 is TGCGCCAGCAGCCTCGGGACAGGGGGGGACACTGAAGCTTTCTTT. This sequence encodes CASSLGTGGDTEAFF.

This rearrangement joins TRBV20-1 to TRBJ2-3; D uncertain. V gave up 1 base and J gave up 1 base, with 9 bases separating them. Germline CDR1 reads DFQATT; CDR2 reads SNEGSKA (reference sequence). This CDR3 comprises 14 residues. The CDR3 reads CSARGRQRTDTQYF. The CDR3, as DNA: TGCAGTGCTAGAGGTAGACAACGCACAGATACGCAGTATTTT.

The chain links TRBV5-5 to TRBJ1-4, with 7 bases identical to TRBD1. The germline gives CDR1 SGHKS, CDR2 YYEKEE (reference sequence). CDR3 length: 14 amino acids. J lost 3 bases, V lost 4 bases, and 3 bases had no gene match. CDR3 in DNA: TGTGCCAGCAGCCGGGGACAGCCTAATGAAAAACTGTTTTTT. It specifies CASSRGQPNEKLFF.

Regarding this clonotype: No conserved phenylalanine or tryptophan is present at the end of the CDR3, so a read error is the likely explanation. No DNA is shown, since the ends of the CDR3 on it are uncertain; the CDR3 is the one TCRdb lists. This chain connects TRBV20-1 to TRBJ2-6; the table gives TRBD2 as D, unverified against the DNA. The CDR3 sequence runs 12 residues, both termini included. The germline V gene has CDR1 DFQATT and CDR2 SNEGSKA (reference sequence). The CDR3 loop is CSARARGYLTNT.

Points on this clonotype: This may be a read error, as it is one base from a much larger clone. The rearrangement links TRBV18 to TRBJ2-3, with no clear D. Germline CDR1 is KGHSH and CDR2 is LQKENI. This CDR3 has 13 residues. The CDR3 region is CVSSPSQRDTQYF. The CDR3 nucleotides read TGTGTCAGCTCACCCAGCCAGAGGGATACGCAGTATTTT.

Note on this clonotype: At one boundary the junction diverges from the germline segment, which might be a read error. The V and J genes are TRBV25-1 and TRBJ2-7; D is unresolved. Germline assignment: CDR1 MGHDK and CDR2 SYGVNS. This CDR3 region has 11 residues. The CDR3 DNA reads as TGTGCCAGCAGTGATCTTTACGGGCAGTACTTC. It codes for CASSDLYGQYF.

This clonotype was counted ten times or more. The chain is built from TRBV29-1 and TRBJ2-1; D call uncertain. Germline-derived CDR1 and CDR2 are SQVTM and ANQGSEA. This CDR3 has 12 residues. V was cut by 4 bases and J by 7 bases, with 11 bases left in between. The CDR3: CSVVKLPNEQFF. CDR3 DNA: TGCAGCGTTGTAAAGCTACCGAATGAGCAGTTCTTC.

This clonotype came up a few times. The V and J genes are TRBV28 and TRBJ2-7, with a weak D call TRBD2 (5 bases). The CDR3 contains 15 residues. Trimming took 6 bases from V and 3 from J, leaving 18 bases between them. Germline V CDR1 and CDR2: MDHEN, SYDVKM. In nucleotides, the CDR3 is TGTGCCAGCAGCCCCCCAATAGCTGACTACTACGAGCAGTACTTC. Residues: CASSPPIADYYEQYF. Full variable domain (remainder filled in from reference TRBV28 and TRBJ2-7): DVKVTQSSRYLVKRTGEKVFLECVQDMDHENMFWYRQDPGLGLRLIYFSYDVKMKEKGDIPEGYSVSREKKERFSLILESASTNQTSMYLCASSPPIADYYEQYFGPGTRLTVT.

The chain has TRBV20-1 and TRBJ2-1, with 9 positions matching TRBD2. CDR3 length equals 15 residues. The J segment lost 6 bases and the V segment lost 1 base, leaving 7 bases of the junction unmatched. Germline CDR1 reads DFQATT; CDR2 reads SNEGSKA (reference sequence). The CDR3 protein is CSARALAGLSNEQFF. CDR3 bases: TGCAGTGCTAGAGCCCTAGCGGGACTTTCCAATGAGCAGTTCTTC.

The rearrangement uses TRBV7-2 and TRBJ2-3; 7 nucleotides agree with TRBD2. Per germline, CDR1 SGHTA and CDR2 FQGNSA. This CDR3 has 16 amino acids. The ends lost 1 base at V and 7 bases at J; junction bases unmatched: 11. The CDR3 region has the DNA TGTGCCAGCAGCTTAGGTCTTGGGCGGGAGTTTTATACGCAGTATTTT. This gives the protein CASSLGLGREFYTQYF.

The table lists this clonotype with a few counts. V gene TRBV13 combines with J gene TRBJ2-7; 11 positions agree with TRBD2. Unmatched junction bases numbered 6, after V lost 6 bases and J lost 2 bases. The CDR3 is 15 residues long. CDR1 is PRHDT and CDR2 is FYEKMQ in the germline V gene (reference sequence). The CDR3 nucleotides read TGTGCCAGCAGGATGTTAGCGGGAGGGCCCTACGAGCAGTACTTC. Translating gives CASRMLAGGPYEQYF.

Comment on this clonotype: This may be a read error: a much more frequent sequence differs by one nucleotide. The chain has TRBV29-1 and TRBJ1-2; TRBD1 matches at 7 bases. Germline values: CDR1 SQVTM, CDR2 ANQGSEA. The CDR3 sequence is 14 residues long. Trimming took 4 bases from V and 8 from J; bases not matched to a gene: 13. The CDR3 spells CSVGEYRDRGGYTF. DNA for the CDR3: TGCAGCGTTGGAGAGTACCGGGACAGAGGGGGCTACACCTTC. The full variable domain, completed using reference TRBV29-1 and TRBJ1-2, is SAVISQKPSRDICQRGTSLTIQCQVDSQVTMMFWYRQQPGQSLTLIATANQGSEATYESGFVIDKFPISRPNLTFSTLTVSNMSPEDSSIYLCSVGEYRDRGGYTFGSGTRLTVV.

The DNA for the CDR3 is TGTGCCAGCAGTTTAGGGCAGAGCGGACAGCCCCAGCATTTT. Translated, it gives CASSLGQSGQPQHF. The chain employs TRBV27 and TRBJ1-5; D is uncertain. The V end lost 2 bases, the J end lost 7 bases, and 12 bases lay between the germline ends. Germline CDR1 and CDR2: MNHEY and SMNVEV (reference sequence). The CDR3 sequence is 14 residues long.

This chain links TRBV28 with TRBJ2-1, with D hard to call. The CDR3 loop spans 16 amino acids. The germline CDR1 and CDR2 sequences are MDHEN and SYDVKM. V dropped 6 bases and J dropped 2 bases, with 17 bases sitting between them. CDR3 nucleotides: TGTGCCAGCAGCACGATGTCGAGACTTACCTACAATGAGCAGTTCTTC. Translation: CASSTMSRLTYNEQFF.

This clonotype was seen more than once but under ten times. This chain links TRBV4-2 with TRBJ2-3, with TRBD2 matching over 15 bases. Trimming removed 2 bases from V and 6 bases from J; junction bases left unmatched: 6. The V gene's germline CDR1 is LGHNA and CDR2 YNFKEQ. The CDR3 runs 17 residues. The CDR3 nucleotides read TGTGCCAGCAGCCAAAAGGGACTAGCGGGGGGCGGGGATACGCAGTATTTT. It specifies CASSQKGLAGGGDTQYF.